The next 20 T cell receptor beta chains were all read from a single sample in a study of T cells in Graves' hyperthyroidism and ophthalmopathy. Amplified regions were TCR beta CDR3 sequences from RNA transcripts. HTBI primers drove first-round RT-PCR of the TCR CDR3. TCRdb passed the multiplex PCR reads through MiXCR, listing each CDR3 protein once. In the table there are some 650,000 distinct CDR3 sequences, roughly a sixth of which are singletons. The sequenced sample consisted of blood. The origin of the receptors is a woman aged 40 to 49 with Graves' ophthalmopathy.

The J gene is TRBJ2-7, the V gene TRBV29-1; 11 bases agree with TRBD1. CDR3 length: 13 residues. Germline V lookup: CDR1 SQVTM, CDR2 ANQGSEA. The V gene end was trimmed by 6 bases and the J gene end by 9 bases; junction bases not matched to a gene: 10. DNA for the CDR3: TGCAGCGTGCCCGGGACAGGGGGACGCGGGCAGTACTTC. Protein product: CSVPGTGGRGQYF.

This clonotype was observed at least ten times. V is TRBV28 and J is TRBJ2-1; D gene ambiguous. The CDR3 runs 11 residues. The V end was cut by 7 bases, the J end by 5 bases, with 6 bases between. CDR1 is MDHEN and CDR2 is SYDVKM in the germline V gene. DNA of the CDR3: TGTGCCAGCACGGTCAACAATGAGCAGTTCTTC. Its protein product is CASTVNNEQFF. Looking up the rest from reference TRBV28 and TRBJ2-1 gives the full variable domain: DVKVTQSSRYLVKRTGEKVFLECVQDMDHENMFWYRQDPGLGLRLIYFSYDVKMKEKGDIPEGYSVSREKKERFSLILESASTNQTSMYLCASTVNNEQFFGPGTRLTVL.

The chain joins TRBV11-2 to TRBJ2-1; D is tentatively TRBD1 or TRBD2 (5 bases each). The CDR3 spans 14 residues. The V gene's germline CDR1 is SGHAT and CDR2 FQNNGV. Trimming took off 6 bases at V and 6 bases at J, with 15 bases between the two ends. CDR3 amino acids: CASRFGAGSNEQFF. CDR3 nucleotide sequence: TGTGCCAGCAGATTCGGGGCAGGGAGCAATGAGCAGTTCTTC. The full variable domain, in which reference TRBV11-2 and TRBJ2-1 provide the parts outside the CDR3, is EAGVAQSPRYKIIEKRQSVAFWCNPISGHATLYWYQQILGQGPKLLIQFQNNGVVDDSQLPKDRFSAERLKGVDSTLKIQPAKLEDSAVYLCASRFGAGSNEQFFGPGTRLTVL.

Notes on this clonotype: A much larger clone sits a single nucleotide away, making a read error possible. The chain joins TRBV2 to TRBJ2-7; possible D gene TRBD2, 5 bases. The CDR3 runs 12 residues. Trimming took 6 bases from V and 7 from J, leaving 13 bases between them. Germline values: CDR1 SNHLY, CDR2 FYNNEI. CDR3 amino acids: CASRLDEAEQYF. The DNA for the CDR3 is TGTGCCAGCAGACTAGATGAGGCTGAGCAGTACTTC.

This clonotype was seen at least ten times. The rearrangement joins TRBV28 to TRBJ1-4; 7 nucleotides agree with TRBD1. V was pared by 0 bases and J by 0 bases, with 4 bases of the junction left unmatched. The CDR3 length is 17 residues. Germline CDR1 is MDHEN and CDR2 is SYDVKM. CDR3 in amino acids: CASSLWTGTATNEKLFF. CDR3 bases: TGTGCCAGCAGTTTATGGACAGGGACAGCAACTAATGAAAAACTGTTTTTT.

As to this clonotype: Only one base separates this from a far larger clonotype, so it likely reflects a read error. J is TRBJ2-7 and V is TRBV2; TRBD2 aligns across 10 bases. This CDR3 is built from 14 residues. Germline V lookup: CDR1 SNHLY, CDR2 FYNNEI. CDR3 sequence (DNA): TGTGCCTGCAGTTTGGCTAGCGGGAGCTACGAGCAGTACTTC. Encoded protein: CACSLASGSYEQYF.

The V call is TRBV15, the J call TRBJ2-5, with D maybe TRBD2 (5 bases). CDR1 is LNHNV, CDR2 YYDKDF, per germline (reference sequence). Trimming cost V 1 base and J 7 bases, with 13 bases left between them. CDR3 length: 14 residues. CDR3 amino acids: CATSRVPRDATQYF. CDR3 coding DNA: TGTGCCACCAGCAGAGTCCCCCGGGATGCGACCCAGTACTTC.

Ten or more counts support this clonotype. The CDR3 bases are TGCGCCAGCAGCGTTGCAGGGGACGCGGGGCCTCAAGAGACCCAGTACTTC. Translation: CASSVAGDAGPQETQYF. The chain recombines TRBV5-1 with TRBJ2-5; D assignment may be TRBD1 or TRBD2 (6 bases each). Germline CDR1 and CDR2: SGHRS and YFSETQ. Trimming pared 4 bases from V and 2 bases from J, leaving 21 bases between. This CDR3 has 17 amino acids.

There are a few counts of this clonotype. The rearrangement joins TRBV4-2 to TRBJ2-1; TRBD2 agrees at 10 bases. Unmatched junction bases numbered 5, after V lost 0 bases and J lost 6 bases. CDR3 size: 16 residues. Germline V CDR1 and CDR2: LGHNA, YNFKEQ. CDR3 bases: TGTGCCAGCAGCCAAGAGGGGCTAGCGGGAGTCAATGAGCAGTTCTTC. Residues: CASSQEGLAGVNEQFF.

This chain joins TRBV28 and TRBJ2-5, with TRBD2 matching 12 bases. Per the germline V gene, CDR1 is MDHEN and CDR2 is SYDVKM. The junction had 18 bases not matched to a gene; V was cut back by 7 bases and J by 0 bases. The CDR3 has 20 amino acids. CDR3 nucleotide sequence: TGTGCCAGCACCGGGAGGACTAGCGGGACCTGGATAACCTACCAAGAGACCCAGTACTTC. Amino acid sequence: CASTGRTSGTWITYQETQYF.

The table lists this clonotype with many counts. V gene TRBV20-1 combines with J gene TRBJ2-7; the D is unclear. V shed 1 base and J shed 2 bases, with 27 bases lying between them. CDR1 is DFQATT, CDR2 SNEGSKA, per germline (reference sequence). This CDR3 contains 19 residues. The CDR3 bases are TGCAGTGCTAGAGGGTACCGGATCCGCCCGGATGGGGTAGCCTACGAGCAGTACTTC. Its translation: CSARGYRIRPDGVAYEQYF.

As regards this clonotype: The junction differs from germline at one of its ends, possibly a read error. CDR3 amino acids: CASGLVGTGKDTQYF. DNA of the CDR3: TGTGCCAGCGGCTTAGTTGGGACAGGCAAAGATACGCAGTATTTT. The V gene is TRBV7-9, the J gene TRBJ2-3, with 8 bases lining up with TRBD1. The CDR3 has 15 residues. Germline V CDR1 and CDR2: SEHNR, FQNEAQ (reference sequence).

The V and J genes are TRBV4-2 and TRBJ2-7; D is possibly TRBD1 or TRBD2 (5 bases each). CDR3 length: 13 amino acids. The germline V and J ends were trimmed by 3 bases and 4 bases, with 10 bases remaining between them. Germline CDR1 and CDR2: LGHNA and YNFKEQ. The CDR3 protein is CASSQGVGYEQYF. As DNA, the CDR3 is TGTGCCAGCAGCCAGGGGGTCGGTTACGAGCAGTACTTC.

This chain connects TRBV4-1 to TRBJ1-2; 9 nucleotides align to TRBD1. CDR3 length equals 15 residues. The trim removed 4 bases at V and 8 bases at J, leaving 11 bases unmatched. Germline V CDR1 and CDR2: MGHRA, YSYEKL. The CDR3 nucleotides read TGCGCCAGCAGCCTGGACAGGGGACAGTGGAGAGGCTACACCTTC. It codes for CASSLDRGQWRGYTF.

The table lists this clonotype with many counts. This chain connects TRBV2 to TRBJ2-1; TRBD1 matches 8 bases. V gave up 6 bases and J gave up 0 bases; unmatched junction bases: 4. Per germline, CDR1 SNHLY and CDR2 FYNNEI. The CDR3 extends over 15 amino acids. CDR3 loop: CASRRDRSSYNEQFF. As DNA, the CDR3 is TGTGCCAGCAGAAGGGACAGGAGCTCCTACAATGAGCAGTTCTTC.

V and J are TRBV20-1 and TRBJ2-7; D is uncertain. The CDR3 has 12 amino acids. Germline V gene lookup returns CDR1 DFQATT and CDR2 SNEGSKA (reference sequence). Trimming shortened V by 3 bases and J by 2 bases, and 8 bases separated the two germline ends. Here the CDR3 reads CSASRATYEQYF. As DNA, the CDR3 is TGCAGTGCTAGCCGGGCCACCTACGAGCAGTACTTC.

In the case of this clonotype: The CDR3 ends on some other residue instead of the conserved phenylalanine or tryptophan, so this is likely a read error. The gene calls are TRBV7-2 and TRBJ1-1; perhaps TRBD1 as D (5 bases). The CDR3 contains 15 residues. Between the trimmed V and J ends, which lost 4 bases and 4 bases, there was a span of 16 bases. The germline V gene encodes CDR1 SGHTA and CDR2 FQGNSA. The CDR3 protein is CASSYLGGSGTEAFS. The CDR3 coding sequence is TGTGCCAGCAGCTACTTGGGGGGGTCAGGCACTGAAGCTTTCTCT.

This clonotype was seen repeatedly, ten times or more. J is TRBJ2-7 and V is TRBV20-1; D uncertain. V was trimmed by 5 bases and J by 0 bases, leaving 11 bases between them. Germline V gene lookup returns CDR1 DFQATT and CDR2 SNEGSKA (reference sequence). The CDR3 length is 13 residues. The CDR3, as DNA: TGCAGTGCTGGAAGACTCGACTCCTACGAGCAGTACTTC. This sequence encodes CSAGRLDSYEQYF.

This clonotype appeared many times. The chain is built from TRBV18 and TRBJ1-2; unclear D gene. With 3 bases removed from V and 3 bases from J, the gap between germline ends came to 8 bases. The CDR3 is 13 residues long. In germline, CDR1 is KGHSH, CDR2 LQKENI. CDR3 coding DNA: TGTGCCAGCTCACCCGATGCCGACTATGGCTACACCTTC. Amino acids: CASSPDADYGYTF. The full variable domain, with the rest looked up from reference TRBV18 and TRBJ1-2, is NAGVMQNPRHLVRRRGQEARLRCSPMKGHSHVYWYRQLPEEGLKFMVYLQKENIIDESGMPKERFSAEFPKEGPSILRIQQVVRGDSAAYFCASSPDADYGYTFGSGTRLTVV.

The chain combines TRBV7-9 with TRBJ1-2; D remains unclear. V was cut by 7 bases and J by 2 bases, with 20 bases left in between. Germline-derived CDR1 and CDR2 are SEHNR and FQNEAQ (reference sequence). The CDR3 loop spans 16 amino acids. The CDR3 DNA reads TGTGCCAGCACGAGTTCTTTCTACCCCCCAAACTATGGCTACACCTTC. Translation gives CASTSSFYPPNYGYTF.